These 12 T cell receptor beta chains came from one sample sequenced in a study of blood T cell repertoires in COVID-19. Here immunoSEQ multiplex PCR was the method, and the copy in TCRdb shows in-frame clones only, minus some. The sample holds roughly 30,000 clones, roughly 93% seen once. The sample consisted of peripheral blood. The source is a human donor in a cohort sampled during active COVID-19.

The gene calls are TRBV4-2 and TRBJ2-5, with TRBD2 matching 7 bases. The CDR3 spans 16 residues. The V and J ends lost 1 base and 1 base, in that order; junction bases with no gene match: 6. CDR1 LGHNA and CDR2 YNFKEQ come from the germline V gene. This chain's CDR3 is CASSQVGGGLQETQYF. The CDR3 region has the DNA TGTGCCAGCAGCCAAGTTGGGGGGGGACTCCAAGAGACCCAGTACTTC.

This chain links TRBV9 with TRBJ1-1, with 8 bases identical to TRBD1. The CDR3 covers 14 residues. J was trimmed by 6 bases and V by 4 bases; bases with no gene match: 8. Germline CDR1 SGDLS, CDR2 YYNGEE. The CDR3 DNA follows: TGTGCCAGCAGCACACAGGGGGAATACTCTGAAGCTTTCTTT. Its translation is CASSTQGEYSEAFF.

In this sample, this clone turned up a few times. The V and J genes are TRBV9 and TRBJ2-7; 10 bases match TRBD1. CDR3 length equals 15 residues. After removal of 0 bases from V and 4 bases from J, the junction contained 4 bases not matched to a gene. Per germline, CDR1 SGDLS and CDR2 YYNGEE. The DNA for the CDR3 is TGTGCCAGCAGCGTAGCGACAGGGGGCTTGTACGAGCAGTACTTC. It codes for CASSVATGGLYEQYF.

The rearrangement uses TRBV6-2 or TRBV6-3 and TRBJ2-7; 10 nucleotides agree with TRBD2. J was trimmed by 0 bases and V by 2 bases; bases with no gene match: 16. Looked up from germline, CDR1 is MNHEY and CDR2 is SVGEGT. The CDR3 sequence is 20 residues long. CDR3 in DNA: TGTGCCAGCAGTTACCCTGACAGGCCGACAGGACTAGCGGTCTCCTACGAGCAGTACTTC. Encoded protein: CASSYPDRPTGLAVSYEQYF.

This chain uses TRBV3-1 (or the pseudogene TRBV3-2) with TRBJ1-4; D unresolved. The germline gives CDR1 LGHDT, CDR2 YNNKEL (reference sequence). This CDR3 is 13 amino acids long. The germline V and J ends were trimmed by 4 bases and 8 bases, with 11 bases remaining between them. CDR3 residues: CASSPVGGEKLFF. The CDR3 DNA is TGTGCCAGCAGCCCAGTGGGAGGCGAAAAACTGTTTTTT.

CDR3 loop: CASSQFNFHEQYF. CDR3 coding DNA: TGCGCCAGCAGCCAGTTTAATTTCCACGAGCAGTACTTC. The rearrangement joins TRBV4-1 to TRBJ2-7; D is undetermined. Deletions cut 3 bases from V and 5 bases from J, with 11 bases between. Germline CDR1 reads MGHRA; CDR2 reads YSYEKL. The CDR3 has 13 amino acids.

V and J are TRBV30 and TRBJ1-1; TRBD1 agrees at 8 bases. V lost 2 bases to trimming and J lost 3 bases; unmatched junction nucleotides: 2. This CDR3 spans 13 amino acids. CDR1 is GTSNPN and CDR2 is SVGIG in the germline V gene (reference sequence). CDR3 amino acids: CAWSMTGDTEAFF. In DNA form, the CDR3 reads TGTGCCTGGAGTATGACAGGGGACACTGAAGCTTTCTTT. Supplemented by reference TRBV30 and TRBJ1-1, the full variable domain reads SQTIHQWPATLVQPVGSPLSLECTVEGTSNPNLYWYRQAAGRGLQLLFYSVGIGQISSEVPQNLSASRPQDRQFILSSKKLLLSDSGFYLCAWSMTGDTEAFFGQGTRLTVV.

This chain connects TRBV27 to TRBJ1-2; 8 bases align to TRBD1. The CDR3 length is 14 residues. Looked up from germline, CDR1 is MNHEY and CDR2 is SMNVEV (reference sequence). V lost 6 bases and J lost 4; bases outside the gene matches: 7. In nucleotides, the CDR3 is TGTGCCAGCAGGAAGACAGGGGAGGCCTATGGCTACACCTTC. This encodes CASRKTGEAYGYTF.

V is TRBV29-1 and J is TRBJ1-2; no definite D call. Germline V gene data show CDR1 as SQVTM and CDR2 as ANQGSEA. The CDR3 is 16 amino acids. V lost 4 bases, J lost 5 bases, and 23 bases lay in between. The CDR3 nucleotides read TGCAGCGTTGGTAGTTTGGCGAGGGATAGGAGGTATGGCTACACCTTC. It specifies CSVGSLARDRRYGYTF.

This rearrangement joins TRBV3-1 (or the pseudogene TRBV3-2) to TRBJ1-2; a possible D gene is TRBD1 (6 bases). The V gene lost 4 bases and the J gene lost 3 bases, with 15 bases spanning the gap. Germline V gene lookup returns CDR1 LGHDT and CDR2 YNNKEL (reference sequence). CDR3 length: 15 amino acids. The CDR3 DNA sequence: TGTGCCAGCAGCCTCCTCCCAGACAGGCACTATGGCTACACCTTC. This encodes CASSLLPDRHYGYTF.

The genes are TRBV29-1 and TRBJ2-7; perhaps TRBD1 as D (5 bases). V gave up 6 bases and J gave up 3 bases, with 18 bases separating them. Germline assignment: CDR1 SQVTM and CDR2 ANQGSEA. CDR3 length: 14 residues. DNA of the CDR3: TGCAGCGTGGCCGATTTTGGACACAACTACGAGCAGTACTTC. This encodes CSVADFGHNYEQYF.

The chain is built from TRBV19 and TRBJ1-1; possible D gene TRBD1, 6 bases. This CDR3 has 15 residues. CDR1 is LNHDA and CDR2 is SQIVND in the germline V gene (reference sequence). Trimming left V 8 bases short and J 2 bases short, with 18 bases between. The DNA for the CDR3 is TGTGCCAGTGCGGCGGGGGGGGGCGGAAACACTGAAGCTTTCTTT. The encoded protein is CASAAGGGGNTEAFF.